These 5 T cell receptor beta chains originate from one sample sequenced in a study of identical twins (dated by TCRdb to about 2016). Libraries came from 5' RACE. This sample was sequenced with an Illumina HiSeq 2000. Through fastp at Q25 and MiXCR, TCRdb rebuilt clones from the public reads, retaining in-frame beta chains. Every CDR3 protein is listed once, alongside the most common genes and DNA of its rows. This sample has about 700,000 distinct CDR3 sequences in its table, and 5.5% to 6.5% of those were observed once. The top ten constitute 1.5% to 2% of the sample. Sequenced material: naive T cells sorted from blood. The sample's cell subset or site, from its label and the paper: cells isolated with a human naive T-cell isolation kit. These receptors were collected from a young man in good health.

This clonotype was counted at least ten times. The CDR3 DNA reads TGCAGTGCTAGAGTTCGGACAAGGTTTTACGAGCAGTACTTC. Protein product: CSARVRTRFYEQYF. V gene TRBV20-1 combines with J gene TRBJ2-7; a weak D match, TRBD1 (5 bases). The CDR3 contains 14 residues. Germline V lookup: CDR1 DFQATT, CDR2 SNEGSKA (reference sequence). V lost 1 base to trimming and J lost 4 bases, with 14 bases between them.

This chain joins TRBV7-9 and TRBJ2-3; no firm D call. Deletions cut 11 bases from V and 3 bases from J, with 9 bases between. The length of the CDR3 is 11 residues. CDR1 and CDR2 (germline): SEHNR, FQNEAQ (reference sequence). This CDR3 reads CACRKTDTQYF. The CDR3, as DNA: TGTGCCTGTAGGAAGACAGATACGCAGTATTTT.

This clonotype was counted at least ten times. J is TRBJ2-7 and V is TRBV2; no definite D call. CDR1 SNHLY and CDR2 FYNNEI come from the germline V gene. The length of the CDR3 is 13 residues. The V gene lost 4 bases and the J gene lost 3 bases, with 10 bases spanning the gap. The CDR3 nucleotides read TGTGCCAGCAGTGTGGGGAAAGACTACGAGCAGTACTTC. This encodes CASSVGKDYEQYF.

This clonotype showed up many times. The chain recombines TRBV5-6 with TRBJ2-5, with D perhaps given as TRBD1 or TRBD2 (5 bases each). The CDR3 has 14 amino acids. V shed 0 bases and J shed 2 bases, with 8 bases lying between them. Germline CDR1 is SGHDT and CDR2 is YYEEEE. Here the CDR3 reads CASSLDWGQETQYF. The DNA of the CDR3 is TGTGCCAGCAGCTTGGATTGGGGGCAAGAGACCCAGTACTTC. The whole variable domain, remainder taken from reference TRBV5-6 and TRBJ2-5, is DAGVTQSPTHLIKTRGQQVTLRCSPKSGHDTVSWYQQALGQGPQFIFQYYEEEERQRGNFPDRFSGHQFPNYSSELNVNALLLGDSALYLCASSLDWGQETQYFGPGTRLLVL.

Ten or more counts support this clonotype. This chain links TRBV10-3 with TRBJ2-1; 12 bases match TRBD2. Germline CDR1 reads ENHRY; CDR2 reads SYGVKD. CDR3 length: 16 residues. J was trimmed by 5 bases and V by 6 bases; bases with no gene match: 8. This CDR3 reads CAIRGTLAGGDNEQFF. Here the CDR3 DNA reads TGTGCCATCAGAGGAACACTAGCGGGAGGCGACAATGAGCAGTTCTTC.